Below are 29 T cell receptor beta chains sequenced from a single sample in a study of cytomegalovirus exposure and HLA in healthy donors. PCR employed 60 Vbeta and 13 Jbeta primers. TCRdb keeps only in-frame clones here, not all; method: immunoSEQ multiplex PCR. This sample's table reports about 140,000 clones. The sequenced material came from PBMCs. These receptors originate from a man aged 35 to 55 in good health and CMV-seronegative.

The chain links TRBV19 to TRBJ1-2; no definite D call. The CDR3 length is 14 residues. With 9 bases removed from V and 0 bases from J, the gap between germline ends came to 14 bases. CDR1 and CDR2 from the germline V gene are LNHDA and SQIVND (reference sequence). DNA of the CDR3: TGTGCCAGCTCCCACGAGTTAGCTAACTATGGCTACACCTTC. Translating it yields CASSHELANYGYTF. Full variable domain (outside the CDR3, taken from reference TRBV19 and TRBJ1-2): DGGITQSPKYLFRKEGQNVTLSCEQNLNHDAMYWYRQDPGQGLRLIYYSQIVNDFQKGDIAEGYSVSREKKESFPLTVTSAQKNPTAFYLCASSHELANYGYTFGSGTRLTVV.

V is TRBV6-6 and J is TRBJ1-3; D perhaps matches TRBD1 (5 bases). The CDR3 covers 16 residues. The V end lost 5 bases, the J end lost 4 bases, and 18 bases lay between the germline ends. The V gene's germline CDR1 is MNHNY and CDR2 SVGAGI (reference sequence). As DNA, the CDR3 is TGTGCCAGCAGTCCGCCCGGAGGGGCAGGGGGAAACACCATATATTTT. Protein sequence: CASSPPGGAGGNTIYF.

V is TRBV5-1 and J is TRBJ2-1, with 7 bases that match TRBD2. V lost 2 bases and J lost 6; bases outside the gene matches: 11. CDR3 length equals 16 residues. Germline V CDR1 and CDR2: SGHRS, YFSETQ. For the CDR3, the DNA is TGCGCCAGCAGCTTTGGTCCAGTCGGGGGGAGCAATGAGCAGTTCTTC. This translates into CASSFGPVGGSNEQFF.

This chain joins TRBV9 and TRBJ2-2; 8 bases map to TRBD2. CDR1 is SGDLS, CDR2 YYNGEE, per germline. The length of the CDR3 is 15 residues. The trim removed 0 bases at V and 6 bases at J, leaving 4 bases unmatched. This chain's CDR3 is CASSVAGGAPGELFF. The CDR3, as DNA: TGTGCCAGCAGCGTAGCCGGGGGGGCCCCCGGGGAGCTGTTTTTT.

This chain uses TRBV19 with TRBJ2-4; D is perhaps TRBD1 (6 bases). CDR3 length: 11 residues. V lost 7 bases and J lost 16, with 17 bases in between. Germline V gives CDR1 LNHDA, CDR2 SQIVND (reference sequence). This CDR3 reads CASNGGTGIYF. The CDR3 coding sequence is TGTGCCAGTAACGGCGGAACAGGGATCTACTTC.

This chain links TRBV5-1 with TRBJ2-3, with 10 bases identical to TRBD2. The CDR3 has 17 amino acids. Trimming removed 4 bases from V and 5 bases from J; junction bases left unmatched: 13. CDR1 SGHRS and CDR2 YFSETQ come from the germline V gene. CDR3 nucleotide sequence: TGCGCCAGCAGCATACTACCTAGCGGGGGTTGGGGAGATACGCAGTATTTT. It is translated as CASSILPSGGWGDTQYF.

CDR3 DNA sequence: TGTGCCAGTAGTATTGAATTTGAACTAGCGGGCACAGATACGCAGTATTTT. Encoded protein: CASSIEFELAGTDTQYF. The rearrangement links TRBV19 to TRBJ2-3; 8 positions agree with TRBD2. There are 17 residues in the CDR3. The junction had 9 bases not matched to a gene; V was cut back by 3 bases and J by 1 base. Per germline, CDR1 LNHDA and CDR2 SQIVND (reference sequence).

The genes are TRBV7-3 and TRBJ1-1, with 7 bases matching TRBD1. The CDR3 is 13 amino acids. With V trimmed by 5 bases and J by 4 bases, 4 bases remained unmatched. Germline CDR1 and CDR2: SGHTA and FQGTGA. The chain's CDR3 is CASSRYRGTEAFF. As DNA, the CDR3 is TGTGCCAGCAGCCGGTACAGGGGCACTGAAGCTTTCTTT. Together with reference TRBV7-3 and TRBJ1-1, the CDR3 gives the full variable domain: GAGVSQTPSNKVTEKGKYVELRCDPISGHTALYWYRQSLGQGPEFLIYFQGTGAADDSGLPNDRFFAVRPEGSVSTLKIQRTERGDSAVYLCASSRYRGTEAFFGQGTRLTVV.

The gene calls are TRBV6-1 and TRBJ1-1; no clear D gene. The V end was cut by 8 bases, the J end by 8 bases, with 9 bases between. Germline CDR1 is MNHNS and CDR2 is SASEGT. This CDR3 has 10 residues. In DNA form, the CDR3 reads TGTGCCAGCTTGCGATCAGAAGCTTTCTTT. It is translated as CASLRSEAFF.

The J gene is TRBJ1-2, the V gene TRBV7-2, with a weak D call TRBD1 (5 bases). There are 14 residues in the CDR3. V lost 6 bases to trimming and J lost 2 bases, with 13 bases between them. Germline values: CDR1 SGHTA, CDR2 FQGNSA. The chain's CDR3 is CASRYRLGNYGYTF. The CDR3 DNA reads TGTGCCAGCAGGTACAGGTTGGGCAACTATGGCTACACCTTC. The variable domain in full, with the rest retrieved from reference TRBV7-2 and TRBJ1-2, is GAGVSQSPSNKVTEKGKDVELRCDPISGHTALYWYRQSLGQGLEFLIYFQGNSAPDKSGLPSDRFSAERTGGSVSTLTIQRTQQEDSAVYLCASRYRLGNYGYTFGSGTRLTVV.

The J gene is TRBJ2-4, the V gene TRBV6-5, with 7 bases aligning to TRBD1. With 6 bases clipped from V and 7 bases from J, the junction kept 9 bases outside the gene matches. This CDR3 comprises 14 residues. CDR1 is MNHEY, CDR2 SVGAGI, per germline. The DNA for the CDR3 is TGTGCCAGCAGCCGGGGACAGTGGGGGAACATTCAGTACTTC. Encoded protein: CASSRGQWGNIQYF.

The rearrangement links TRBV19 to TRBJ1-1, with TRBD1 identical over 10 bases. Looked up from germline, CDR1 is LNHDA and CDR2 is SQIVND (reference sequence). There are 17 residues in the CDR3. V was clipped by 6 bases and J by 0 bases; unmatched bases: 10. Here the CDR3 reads CASSLLGDRGLNTEAFF. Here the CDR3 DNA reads TGTGCCAGTAGCCTTTTAGGGGACAGGGGATTGAACACTGAAGCTTTCTTT.

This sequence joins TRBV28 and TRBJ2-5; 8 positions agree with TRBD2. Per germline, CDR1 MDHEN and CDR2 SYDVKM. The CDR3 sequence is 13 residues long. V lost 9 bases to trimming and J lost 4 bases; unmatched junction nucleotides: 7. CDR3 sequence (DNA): TGTGCCAGTGTAGCGGGGAGATTAGAGACCCAGTACTTC. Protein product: CASVAGRLETQYF.

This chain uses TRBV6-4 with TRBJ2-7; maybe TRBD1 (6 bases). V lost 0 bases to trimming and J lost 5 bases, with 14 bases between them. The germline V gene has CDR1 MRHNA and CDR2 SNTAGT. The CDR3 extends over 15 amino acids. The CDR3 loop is CASSDSGAGVNEQYF. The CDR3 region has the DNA TGTGCCAGCAGTGACTCAGGCGCAGGGGTAAACGAGCAGTACTTC.

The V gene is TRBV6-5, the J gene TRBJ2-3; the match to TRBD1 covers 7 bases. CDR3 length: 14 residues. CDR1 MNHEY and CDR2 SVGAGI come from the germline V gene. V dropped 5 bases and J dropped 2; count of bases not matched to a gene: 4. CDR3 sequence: CASSRQGSTDTQYF. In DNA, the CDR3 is TGTGCCAGCAGTAGACAGGGATCCACAGATACGCAGTATTTT.

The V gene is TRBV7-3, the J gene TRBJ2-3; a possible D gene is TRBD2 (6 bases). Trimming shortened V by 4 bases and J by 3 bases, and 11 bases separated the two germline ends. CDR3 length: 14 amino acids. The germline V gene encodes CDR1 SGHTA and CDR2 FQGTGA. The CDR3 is CASSWNGGTDTQYF. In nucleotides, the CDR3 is TGTGCCAGCAGCTGGAACGGGGGAACAGATACGCAGTATTTT.

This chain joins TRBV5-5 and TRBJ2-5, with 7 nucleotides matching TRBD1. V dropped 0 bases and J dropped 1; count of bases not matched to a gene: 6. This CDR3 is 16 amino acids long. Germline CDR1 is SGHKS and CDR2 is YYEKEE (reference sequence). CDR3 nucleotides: TGTGCCAGCAGCTTGGCCCCGACAGGGACCCAAGAGACCCAGTACTTC. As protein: CASSLAPTGTQETQYF.

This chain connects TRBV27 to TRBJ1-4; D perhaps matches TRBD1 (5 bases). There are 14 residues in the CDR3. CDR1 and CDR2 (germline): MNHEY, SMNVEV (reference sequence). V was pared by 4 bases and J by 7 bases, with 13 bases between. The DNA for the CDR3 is TGTGCCAGCAGTTCCGGGACCGGGGGTGAAAAACTGTTTTTT. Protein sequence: CASSSGTGGEKLFF.

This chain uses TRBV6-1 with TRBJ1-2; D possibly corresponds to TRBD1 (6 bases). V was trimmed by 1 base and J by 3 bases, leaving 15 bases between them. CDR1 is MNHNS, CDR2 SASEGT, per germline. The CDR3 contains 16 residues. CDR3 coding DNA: TGTGCCAGCAGTGAAGTCCCCGGGGGGGCGGACTATGGCTACACCTTC. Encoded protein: CASSEVPGGADYGYTF.

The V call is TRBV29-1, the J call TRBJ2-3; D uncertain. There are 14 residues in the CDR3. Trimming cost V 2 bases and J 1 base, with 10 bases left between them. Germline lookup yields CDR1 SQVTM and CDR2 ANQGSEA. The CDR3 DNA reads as TGCAGCGTTGAATGGAATCAGGGCACAGATACGCAGTATTTT. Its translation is CSVEWNQGTDTQYF.

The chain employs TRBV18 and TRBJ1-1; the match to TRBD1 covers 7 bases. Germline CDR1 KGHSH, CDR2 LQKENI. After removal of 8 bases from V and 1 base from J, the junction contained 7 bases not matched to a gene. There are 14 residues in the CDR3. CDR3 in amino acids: CASAGGQGNTEAFF. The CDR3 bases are TGTGCCAGCGCAGGGGGGCAGGGGAACACTGAAGCTTTCTTT. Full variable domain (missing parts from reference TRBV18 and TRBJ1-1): NAGVMQNPRHLVRRRGQEARLRCSPMKGHSHVYWYRQLPEEGLKFMVYLQKENIIDESGMPKERFSAEFPKEGPSILRIQQVVRGDSAAYFCASAGGQGNTEAFFGQGTRLTVV.

CDR3 region: CASSKGEATGSKLFF. The CDR3 DNA reads as TGTGCCAGCAGCAAGGGGGAAGCCACAGGCTCGAAACTGTTTTTT. The chain has TRBV5-4 and TRBJ1-4, with D tentatively TRBD1 (6 bases). Germline CDR1 and CDR2: SGHNT and YYREEE (reference sequence). V gave up 4 bases and J gave up 11 bases, with 21 bases separating them. CDR3 size: 15 residues.

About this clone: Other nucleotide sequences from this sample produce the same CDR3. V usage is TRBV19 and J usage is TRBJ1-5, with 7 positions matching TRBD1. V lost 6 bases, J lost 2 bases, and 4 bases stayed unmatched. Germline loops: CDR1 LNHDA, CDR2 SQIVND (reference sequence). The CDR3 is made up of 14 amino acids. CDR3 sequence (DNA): TGTGCCAGTAGGCGAGGACAGGGCAATCAGCCCCAGCATTTT. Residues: CASRRGQGNQPQHF.

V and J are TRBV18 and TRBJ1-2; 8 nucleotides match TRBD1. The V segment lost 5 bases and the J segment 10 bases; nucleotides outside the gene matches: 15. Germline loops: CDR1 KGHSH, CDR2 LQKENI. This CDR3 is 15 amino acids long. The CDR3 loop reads CASSTEQGVKGAYTF. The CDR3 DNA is TGTGCCAGCTCAACCGAACAGGGGGTGAAGGGAGCCTACACCTTC.

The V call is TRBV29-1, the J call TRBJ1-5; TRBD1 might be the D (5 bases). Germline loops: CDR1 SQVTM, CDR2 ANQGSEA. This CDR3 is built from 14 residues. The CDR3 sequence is CSAAEGSGGQPQHF. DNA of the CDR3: TGCAGTGCGGCAGAGGGAAGCGGGGGTCAGCCCCAGCATTTT.

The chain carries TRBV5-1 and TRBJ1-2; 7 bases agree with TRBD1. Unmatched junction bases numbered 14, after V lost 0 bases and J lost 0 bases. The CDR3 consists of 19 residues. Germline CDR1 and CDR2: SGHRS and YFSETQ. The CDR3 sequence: CASSLDRQGGPLANYGYTF. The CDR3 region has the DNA TGCGCCAGCAGCTTGGATAGACAGGGAGGTCCCCTGGCTAACTATGGCTACACCTTC.

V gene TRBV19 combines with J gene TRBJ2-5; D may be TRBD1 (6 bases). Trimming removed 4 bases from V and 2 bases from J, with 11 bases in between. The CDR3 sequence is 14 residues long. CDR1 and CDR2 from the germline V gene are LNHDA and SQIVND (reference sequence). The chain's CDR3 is CASSTLRGQETQYF. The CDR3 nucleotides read TGTGCCAGTAGTACCCTCAGGGGACAAGAGACCCAGTACTTC.

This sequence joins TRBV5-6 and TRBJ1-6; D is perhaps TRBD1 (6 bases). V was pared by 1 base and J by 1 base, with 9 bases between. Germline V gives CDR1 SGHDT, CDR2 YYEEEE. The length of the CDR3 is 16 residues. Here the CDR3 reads CASSLRGTSYNSPLHF. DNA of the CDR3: TGTGCCAGCAGCTTGAGGGGGACGTCCTATAATTCACCCCTCCACTTT.

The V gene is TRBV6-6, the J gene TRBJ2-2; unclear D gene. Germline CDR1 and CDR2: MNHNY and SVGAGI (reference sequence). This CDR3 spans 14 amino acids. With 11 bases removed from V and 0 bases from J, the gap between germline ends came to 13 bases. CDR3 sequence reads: CASERVTNTGELFF. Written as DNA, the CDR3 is TGTGCCTCCGAACGGGTTACGAACACCGGGGAGCTGTTTTTT.